This T cell receptor (beta chain) was obtained from a study of CD8+ T cells in alopecia areata. The treatment: oral pan-JAK inhibitor, 5-10 mg twice daily. Extracted from the samples, RNA was reverse transcribed into cDNA to serve as the sequencing template. The protocol was immunoSEQ multiplex PCR, while the TCRdb copy is restricted to in-frame clones and leaves out a portion. The sample contains 120,000 or so clones, 61% of which appear only once. Per germline, CDR1 SSHAT and CDR2 FNYEAQ (reference sequence). V was pared by 1 base and J by 2 bases, with 3 bases between. The CDR3 loop spans 13 amino acids. A few counts support this clone.

J is TRBJ2-1 and V is TRBV7-7; D gene unclear. This receptor was taken from a human donor with alopecia areata. This material consisted of CD4+ T cells sorted from blood, taken at week 4, from a patient treated with tofacitinib. This chain's CDR3 is CASSLGAYNEQFF. For the CDR3, the DNA is TGTGCCAGCAGCTTAGGGGCCTACAATGAGCAGTTCTTC.